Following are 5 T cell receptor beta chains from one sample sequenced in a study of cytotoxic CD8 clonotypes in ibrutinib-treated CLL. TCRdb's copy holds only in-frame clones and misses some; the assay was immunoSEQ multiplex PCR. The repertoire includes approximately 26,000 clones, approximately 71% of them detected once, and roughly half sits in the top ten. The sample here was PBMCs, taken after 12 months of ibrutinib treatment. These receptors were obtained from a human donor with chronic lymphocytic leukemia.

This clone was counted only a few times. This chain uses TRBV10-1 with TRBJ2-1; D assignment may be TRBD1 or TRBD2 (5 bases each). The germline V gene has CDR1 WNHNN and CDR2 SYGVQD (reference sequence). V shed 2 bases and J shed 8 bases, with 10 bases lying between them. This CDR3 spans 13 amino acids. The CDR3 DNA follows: TGCGCCAGCAGTGAGGGGGGTAGGGATGAGCAGTTCTTC. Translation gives CASSEGGRDEQFF.

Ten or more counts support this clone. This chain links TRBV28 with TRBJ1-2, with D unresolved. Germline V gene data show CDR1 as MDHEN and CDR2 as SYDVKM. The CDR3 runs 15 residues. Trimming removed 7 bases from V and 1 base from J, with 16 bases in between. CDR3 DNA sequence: TGTGCCAGCATTGAGACTGGGGAACTTAACTATGGCTACACCTTC. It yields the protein CASIETGELNYGYTF.

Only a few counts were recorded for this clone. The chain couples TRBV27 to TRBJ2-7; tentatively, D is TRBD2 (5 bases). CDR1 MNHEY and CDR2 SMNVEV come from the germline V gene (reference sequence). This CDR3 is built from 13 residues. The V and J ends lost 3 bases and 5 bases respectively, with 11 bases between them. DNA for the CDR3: TGTGCCAGCAGTTTTCGGGGAAGGGACGAGCAGTACTTC. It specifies CASSFRGRDEQYF.

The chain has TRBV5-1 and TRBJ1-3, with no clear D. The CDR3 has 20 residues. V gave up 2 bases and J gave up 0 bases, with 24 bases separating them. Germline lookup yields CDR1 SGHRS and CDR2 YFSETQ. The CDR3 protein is CASSLGPMRAPTASGNTIYF. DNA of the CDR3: TGCGCCAGCAGCTTAGGACCGATGAGGGCCCCTACTGCCTCTGGAAACACCATATATTTT.

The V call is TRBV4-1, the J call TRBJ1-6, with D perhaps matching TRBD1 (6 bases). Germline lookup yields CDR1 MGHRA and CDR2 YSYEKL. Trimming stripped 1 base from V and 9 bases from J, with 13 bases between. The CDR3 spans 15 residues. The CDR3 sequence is CASSQANRDGSPLHF. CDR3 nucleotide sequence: TGCGCCAGCAGCCAAGCAAACAGGGACGGTTCACCCCTCCACTTT.